Listed below are T cell receptor beta chains from one sample, sequenced in a study of shared clonotypes between healthy human individuals. Sequencing used immunoSEQ multiplex PCR; TCRdb keeps in-frame clones, though not all of them. The table includes about 96,000 clones, over 40% detected once. The sequenced material came from PBMCs. These receptor sequences come from a woman aged 40 to 50 in good health. Some clones in this sample may be carry-over from other donors' samples. Each CDR3 is given with its conserved first and last residue. A D gene is named only where the DNA matches it firmly. Part of the rows lack a size; the others show once, few, many or a class for expanded clones.

clone_size | j_call | d_call | v_call | cdr3_nt | cdr3_aa
NA | TRBJ2-1 | NA | TRBV2 | TGTGCCAGCACCCCAGGGGGAGGGGACAATGAGCAGTTCTTC | CASTPGGGDNEQFF
many | TRBJ2-2 | TRBD1 | TRBV7-9 | TGTGCCAGCAGCACCGGGACAGGAAACACCGGGGAGCTGTTTTTT | CASSTGTGNTGELFF
many | TRBJ1-2 | NA | TRBV5-4 | TGTGCCAGCAGCTTAACACAGGGAGCTGATGGCTACACCTTC | CASSLTQGADGYTF
NA | TRBJ2-5 | NA | TRBV4-1 | TGCGCCAGCAGGGACTGGGCAGGGGCTCTTGGGACCCAGTACTTC | CASRDWAGALGTQYF
NA | TRBJ1-4 | NA | TRBV15 | TGTGCCACCAGCAGCGGGGATGGTGAAAAACTGTTTTTT | CATSSGDGEKLFF
NA | TRBJ1-5 | TRBD1 | TRBV29-1 | TGCAGCGTGGGGGACAGGGTTGATCAGCCCCAGCATTTT | CSVGDRVDQPQHF
NA | TRBJ2-2 | NA | TRBV5-1 | TGCGCCAGCAGCTTGGACGGCCACCTGCAGAACACCGGGGAGCTGTTTTTT | CASSLDGHLQNTGELFF
NA | TRBJ2-7 | NA | TRBV30 | TGTGCCTGGAGTGGAAATTACGAGCAGTACTTC | CAWSGNYEQYF
few | TRBJ2-7 | TRBD2 | TRBV29-1 | TGCAGCGTTGGAGGGGCCAGCGGGAGCGTTGAGCAGTACTTC | CSVGGASGSVEQYF
many | TRBJ2-1 | NA | TRBV2 | TGTGCCAGCAGGCCCCCGTACAATGAGCAGTTCTTC | CASRPPYNEQFF
many | TRBJ2-7 | NA | TRBV5-1 | TGCGCCAGCAGCTTCGACCTCTACGAGCAGTACTTC | CASSFDLYEQYF
NA | TRBJ2-2 | NA | TRBV30 | TGTGCGACCTCCGGGACCGGGGAGCTGTTTTTT | CATSGTGELFF
many | TRBJ1-5 | NA | TRBV15 | TGTGCCACCAGCAGAAAGGCGGAAGGGACTCAGCCCCAGCATTTT | CATSRKAEGTQPQHF
NA | TRBJ1-2 | NA | TRBV5-1 | TGCGCCAGCAGCGCAACGCCAAGGAACTATGGCTACACCTTC | CASSATPRNYGYTF
NA | TRBJ2-1 | TRBD2 | TRBV11-2 | TGTGCCAGCAGCGCTAGCGGTTGGCAGGGAACCTACAATGAGCAGTTCTTC | CASSASGWQGTYNEQFF
NA | TRBJ2-1 | TRBD2 | TRBV5-6 | TGTGCCAGCAGCCCGGTCGGGAGGGCCTCCGTCAATGAGCAGTTCTTC | CASSPVGRASVNEQFF
many | TRBJ1-2 | NA | TRBV30 | TGTGCCTGGAGTGTCCCGGGTGGCTACACCTTC | CAWSVPGGYTF
many | TRBJ2-7 | TRBD2 | TRBV7-9 | TGTGCCAGCAGCTTTTTAGCGGGACGAAGCCTAGGGAACTACGAGCAGTACTTC | CASSFLAGRSLGNYEQYF
NA | TRBJ2-7 | NA | TRBV7-9 | TGTGCCAGCAGCTTAACTAGTGAAGGCGAGCAGTACTTC | CASSLTSEGEQYF
NA | TRBJ2-7 | NA | TRBV4-1 | TGCGCCAGCAGCCAAGATAGTCGACTCCCAGCCTACGAGCAGTACTTC | CASSQDSRLPAYEQYF
once | TRBJ2-1 | NA | TRBV28 | TGTGCCAGCAGTTTACGCAGGGGCGGATACAATGAGCAGTTCTTC | CASSLRRGGYNEQFF
NA | TRBJ2-7 | TRBD1 | TRBV27 | TGTGCCAGCAGTTTACGGACAGGGGGCTACGAGCAGTACTTC | CASSLRTGGYEQYF
many | TRBJ2-6 | NA | TRBV28 | TGTGCCAGCAGTACGGGGGATAGCTCTGGGGCCAACGTCCTGACTTTC | CASSTGDSSGANVLTF
few | TRBJ1-4 | NA | TRBV5-1 | TGCGCCAGCTCGGAGGGCGGACAAAATGAAAAACTGTTTTTT | CASSEGGQNEKLFF
NA | TRBJ2-1 | NA | TRBV6-1 | TGTGCCAGCAGTGAAACTGGAGGCCGGAGCTCCTACAATGAGCAGTTCTTC | CASSETGGRSSYNEQFF
NA | TRBJ2-2 | TRBD1 | TRBV30 | TGTGCCTGGAGTGAGGACAGGGTGACCGGGGAGCTGTTTTTT | CAWSEDRVTGELFF
few | TRBJ2-7 | NA | TRBV27 | TGTGCCAGCAGTTTAAGGGTAGGGACGGGAACCTACGAGCAGTACTTC | CASSLRVGTGTYEQYF
few | TRBJ1-5 | NA | TRBV21-1 | TGTGCCAGCAGCAGCAGGCCCCCTGGGGATCAGCCCCAGCATTTT | CASSSRPPGDQPQHF
once | TRBJ2-7 | NA | TRBV5-5 | TGTGCCAGCAGCTTAGGCGGGGTCGGCTACGAGCAGTACTTC | CASSLGGVGYEQYF
NA | TRBJ2-5 | NA | TRBV30 | TGTGCCTGGAGTGTAAGGGCAGAGACCCAGTACTTC | CAWSVRAETQYF
NA | TRBJ2-3 | TRBD2 | TRBV7-6 | TGTGCCAGCAGCCTCCTCGGGGGGGCGCGAACAGATACGCAGTATTTT | CASSLLGGARTDTQYF
many | TRBJ1-4 | TRBD1 | TRBV6-6 | TGTGCCAGCAGTTACTCGATGGGGACAGGGGTAGAAAAACTGTTTTTT | CASSYSMGTGVEKLFF
once | TRBJ2-1 | NA | TRBV2 | TGTGCCAGCGCCCCCCCAGGGGGAGGGGGCTACAATGAGCAGTTCTTC | CASAPPGGGGYNEQFF
NA | TRBJ1-4 | NA | TRBV20-1 | TGCAGTGCTAGAGTGGGTGAAAAACTGTTTTTT | CSARVGEKLFF
NA | TRBJ2-1 | TRBD1 | TRBV25-1 | TGTGCCAGTAAGGGACAGTACAATGAGCAGTTCTTC | CASKGQYNEQFF
NA | TRBJ2-7 | NA | TRBV9 | TGTGCCAGCAGCGTATCCCCTGGGGTGAACTACGAGCAGTACTTC | CASSVSPGVNYEQYF
NA | TRBJ2-7 | TRBD2 | TRBV18 | TGTGCCAGCTCACCCCCGGGACTAGCTAGGTACGAGCAGTACTTC | CASSPPGLARYEQYF
many | TRBJ1-6 | NA | TRBV30 | TGTGCCTGGAACGTACAGAGGGATTCACCCCTCCACTTT | CAWNVQRDSPLHF
NA | TRBJ2-3 | TRBD2 | TRBV30 | TGTGCCTGGAGTGTACCACCGGGAGGCGGGACAGATACGCAGTATTTT | CAWSVPPGGGTDTQYF
NA | TRBJ1-2 | TRBD1 | TRBV28 | TGTGCCAGCAGTTCCCGACAGGGAGTCTATGGCTACACCTTC | CASSSRQGVYGYTF
many | TRBJ1-2 | NA | TRBV14 | TGTGCCAGCAGCCAAGATCGGGACTCAGCGGGCTACACCTTC | CASSQDRDSAGYTF
medium-sized | TRBJ1-5 | NA | TRBV7-9 | TGTGCCAGCAGCTTCTCCCGGAGCGGTAGCAATCAGCCCCAGCATTTT | CASSFSRSGSNQPQHF
few | TRBJ2-7 | NA | TRBV19 | TGTGCCACCAAGACCCCCAGCTCCTACGAGCAGTACTTC | CATKTPSSYEQYF
once | TRBJ2-7 | NA | TRBV5-5 | TGTGCCAGCAGCCAAGACCAATCGGGGAAAACCACCTACGAGCAGTACTTC | CASSQDQSGKTTYEQYF
NA | TRBJ2-7 | TRBD1 | TRBV7-6 | TGTGCCAGCAGCCAGGGACAGGCTTTCTACGAGCAGTACTTC | CASSQGQAFYEQYF
NA | TRBJ1-2 | TRBD1 | TRBV6-1 | TGTGCCAGCCGGGGGACAGGGGAGGAGAACACCTTC | CASRGTGEENTF
many | TRBJ2-1 | TRBD2 | TRBV7-7 | TGTGCTAGCAGCTTAGGGGAGGGAGGTGAGCAGTTCTTC | CASSLGEGGEQFF
NA | TRBJ2-7 | TRBD2 | TRBV11-2 | TGTGCCAGCAGCGCCGGGACTAGCGTTATCTACGAGCAGTACTTC | CASSAGTSVIYEQYF
many | TRBJ1-1 | NA | TRBV27 | TGTGCCAGCGGGCGAGCAGGGGCTAACACTGAAGCTTTCTTT | CASGRAGANTEAFF
few | TRBJ1-2 | NA | TRBV5-4 | TGTGCCAGCAGCTTGGCCCGGAAGGGGGACTATGGCTACACCTTC | CASSLARKGDYGYTF
many | TRBJ1-1 | TRBD1 | TRBV7-9 | TGTGCCAGCAGCGGATTAGGGACAGATGAAGCTTTCTTT | CASSGLGTDEAFF
NA | TRBJ2-5 | TRBD1 | TRBV28 | TGTGCCAGCAGTCCTCTCAGGGGGCGCCGAGAGACCCAGTACTTC | CASSPLRGRRETQYF
NA | TRBJ2-7 | NA | TRBV28 | TGTGCCAGCAGTTTGTCCGCGGGATATGGCTACGAGCAGTACTTC | CASSLSAGYGYEQYF
NA | TRBJ1-1 | TRBD1 | TRBV7-6 | TGTGCCAGCAGCTCAAGCTTAACAGGGGGCACTGAAGCTTTCTTT | CASSSSLTGGTEAFF
NA | TRBJ1-2 | NA | TRBV5-4 | TGTGCCAGCAGCATACAGGGAGGGCGAGGCTACACCTTC | CASSIQGGRGYTF
NA | TRBJ2-1 | NA | TRBV5-4 | TGTGCCAGCAGCAAGACTCACGCCGAGCAGTTCTTC | CASSKTHAEQFF
many | TRBJ1-2 | TRBD1 | TRBV28 | TGTGCCAGCAGATCCCTTAGACAGGGGGTTTACTATGGCTACACCTTC | CASRSLRQGVYYGYTF
NA | TRBJ2-7 | NA | TRBV27 | TGTGCCAGCAGTCGATACCCGGACCCGAAATACGAGCAGTACTTC | CASSRYPDPKYEQYF
once | TRBJ2-7 | NA | TRBV5-1 | TGCGCCAGCAGGTGGACGGTTACCTACGAGCAGTACTTC | CASRWTVTYEQYF
many | TRBJ1-1 | NA | TRBV19 | TGTGCCAGTAGTCTCCGCCTGGGGGCTGAAGCTTTCTTT | CASSLRLGAEAFF